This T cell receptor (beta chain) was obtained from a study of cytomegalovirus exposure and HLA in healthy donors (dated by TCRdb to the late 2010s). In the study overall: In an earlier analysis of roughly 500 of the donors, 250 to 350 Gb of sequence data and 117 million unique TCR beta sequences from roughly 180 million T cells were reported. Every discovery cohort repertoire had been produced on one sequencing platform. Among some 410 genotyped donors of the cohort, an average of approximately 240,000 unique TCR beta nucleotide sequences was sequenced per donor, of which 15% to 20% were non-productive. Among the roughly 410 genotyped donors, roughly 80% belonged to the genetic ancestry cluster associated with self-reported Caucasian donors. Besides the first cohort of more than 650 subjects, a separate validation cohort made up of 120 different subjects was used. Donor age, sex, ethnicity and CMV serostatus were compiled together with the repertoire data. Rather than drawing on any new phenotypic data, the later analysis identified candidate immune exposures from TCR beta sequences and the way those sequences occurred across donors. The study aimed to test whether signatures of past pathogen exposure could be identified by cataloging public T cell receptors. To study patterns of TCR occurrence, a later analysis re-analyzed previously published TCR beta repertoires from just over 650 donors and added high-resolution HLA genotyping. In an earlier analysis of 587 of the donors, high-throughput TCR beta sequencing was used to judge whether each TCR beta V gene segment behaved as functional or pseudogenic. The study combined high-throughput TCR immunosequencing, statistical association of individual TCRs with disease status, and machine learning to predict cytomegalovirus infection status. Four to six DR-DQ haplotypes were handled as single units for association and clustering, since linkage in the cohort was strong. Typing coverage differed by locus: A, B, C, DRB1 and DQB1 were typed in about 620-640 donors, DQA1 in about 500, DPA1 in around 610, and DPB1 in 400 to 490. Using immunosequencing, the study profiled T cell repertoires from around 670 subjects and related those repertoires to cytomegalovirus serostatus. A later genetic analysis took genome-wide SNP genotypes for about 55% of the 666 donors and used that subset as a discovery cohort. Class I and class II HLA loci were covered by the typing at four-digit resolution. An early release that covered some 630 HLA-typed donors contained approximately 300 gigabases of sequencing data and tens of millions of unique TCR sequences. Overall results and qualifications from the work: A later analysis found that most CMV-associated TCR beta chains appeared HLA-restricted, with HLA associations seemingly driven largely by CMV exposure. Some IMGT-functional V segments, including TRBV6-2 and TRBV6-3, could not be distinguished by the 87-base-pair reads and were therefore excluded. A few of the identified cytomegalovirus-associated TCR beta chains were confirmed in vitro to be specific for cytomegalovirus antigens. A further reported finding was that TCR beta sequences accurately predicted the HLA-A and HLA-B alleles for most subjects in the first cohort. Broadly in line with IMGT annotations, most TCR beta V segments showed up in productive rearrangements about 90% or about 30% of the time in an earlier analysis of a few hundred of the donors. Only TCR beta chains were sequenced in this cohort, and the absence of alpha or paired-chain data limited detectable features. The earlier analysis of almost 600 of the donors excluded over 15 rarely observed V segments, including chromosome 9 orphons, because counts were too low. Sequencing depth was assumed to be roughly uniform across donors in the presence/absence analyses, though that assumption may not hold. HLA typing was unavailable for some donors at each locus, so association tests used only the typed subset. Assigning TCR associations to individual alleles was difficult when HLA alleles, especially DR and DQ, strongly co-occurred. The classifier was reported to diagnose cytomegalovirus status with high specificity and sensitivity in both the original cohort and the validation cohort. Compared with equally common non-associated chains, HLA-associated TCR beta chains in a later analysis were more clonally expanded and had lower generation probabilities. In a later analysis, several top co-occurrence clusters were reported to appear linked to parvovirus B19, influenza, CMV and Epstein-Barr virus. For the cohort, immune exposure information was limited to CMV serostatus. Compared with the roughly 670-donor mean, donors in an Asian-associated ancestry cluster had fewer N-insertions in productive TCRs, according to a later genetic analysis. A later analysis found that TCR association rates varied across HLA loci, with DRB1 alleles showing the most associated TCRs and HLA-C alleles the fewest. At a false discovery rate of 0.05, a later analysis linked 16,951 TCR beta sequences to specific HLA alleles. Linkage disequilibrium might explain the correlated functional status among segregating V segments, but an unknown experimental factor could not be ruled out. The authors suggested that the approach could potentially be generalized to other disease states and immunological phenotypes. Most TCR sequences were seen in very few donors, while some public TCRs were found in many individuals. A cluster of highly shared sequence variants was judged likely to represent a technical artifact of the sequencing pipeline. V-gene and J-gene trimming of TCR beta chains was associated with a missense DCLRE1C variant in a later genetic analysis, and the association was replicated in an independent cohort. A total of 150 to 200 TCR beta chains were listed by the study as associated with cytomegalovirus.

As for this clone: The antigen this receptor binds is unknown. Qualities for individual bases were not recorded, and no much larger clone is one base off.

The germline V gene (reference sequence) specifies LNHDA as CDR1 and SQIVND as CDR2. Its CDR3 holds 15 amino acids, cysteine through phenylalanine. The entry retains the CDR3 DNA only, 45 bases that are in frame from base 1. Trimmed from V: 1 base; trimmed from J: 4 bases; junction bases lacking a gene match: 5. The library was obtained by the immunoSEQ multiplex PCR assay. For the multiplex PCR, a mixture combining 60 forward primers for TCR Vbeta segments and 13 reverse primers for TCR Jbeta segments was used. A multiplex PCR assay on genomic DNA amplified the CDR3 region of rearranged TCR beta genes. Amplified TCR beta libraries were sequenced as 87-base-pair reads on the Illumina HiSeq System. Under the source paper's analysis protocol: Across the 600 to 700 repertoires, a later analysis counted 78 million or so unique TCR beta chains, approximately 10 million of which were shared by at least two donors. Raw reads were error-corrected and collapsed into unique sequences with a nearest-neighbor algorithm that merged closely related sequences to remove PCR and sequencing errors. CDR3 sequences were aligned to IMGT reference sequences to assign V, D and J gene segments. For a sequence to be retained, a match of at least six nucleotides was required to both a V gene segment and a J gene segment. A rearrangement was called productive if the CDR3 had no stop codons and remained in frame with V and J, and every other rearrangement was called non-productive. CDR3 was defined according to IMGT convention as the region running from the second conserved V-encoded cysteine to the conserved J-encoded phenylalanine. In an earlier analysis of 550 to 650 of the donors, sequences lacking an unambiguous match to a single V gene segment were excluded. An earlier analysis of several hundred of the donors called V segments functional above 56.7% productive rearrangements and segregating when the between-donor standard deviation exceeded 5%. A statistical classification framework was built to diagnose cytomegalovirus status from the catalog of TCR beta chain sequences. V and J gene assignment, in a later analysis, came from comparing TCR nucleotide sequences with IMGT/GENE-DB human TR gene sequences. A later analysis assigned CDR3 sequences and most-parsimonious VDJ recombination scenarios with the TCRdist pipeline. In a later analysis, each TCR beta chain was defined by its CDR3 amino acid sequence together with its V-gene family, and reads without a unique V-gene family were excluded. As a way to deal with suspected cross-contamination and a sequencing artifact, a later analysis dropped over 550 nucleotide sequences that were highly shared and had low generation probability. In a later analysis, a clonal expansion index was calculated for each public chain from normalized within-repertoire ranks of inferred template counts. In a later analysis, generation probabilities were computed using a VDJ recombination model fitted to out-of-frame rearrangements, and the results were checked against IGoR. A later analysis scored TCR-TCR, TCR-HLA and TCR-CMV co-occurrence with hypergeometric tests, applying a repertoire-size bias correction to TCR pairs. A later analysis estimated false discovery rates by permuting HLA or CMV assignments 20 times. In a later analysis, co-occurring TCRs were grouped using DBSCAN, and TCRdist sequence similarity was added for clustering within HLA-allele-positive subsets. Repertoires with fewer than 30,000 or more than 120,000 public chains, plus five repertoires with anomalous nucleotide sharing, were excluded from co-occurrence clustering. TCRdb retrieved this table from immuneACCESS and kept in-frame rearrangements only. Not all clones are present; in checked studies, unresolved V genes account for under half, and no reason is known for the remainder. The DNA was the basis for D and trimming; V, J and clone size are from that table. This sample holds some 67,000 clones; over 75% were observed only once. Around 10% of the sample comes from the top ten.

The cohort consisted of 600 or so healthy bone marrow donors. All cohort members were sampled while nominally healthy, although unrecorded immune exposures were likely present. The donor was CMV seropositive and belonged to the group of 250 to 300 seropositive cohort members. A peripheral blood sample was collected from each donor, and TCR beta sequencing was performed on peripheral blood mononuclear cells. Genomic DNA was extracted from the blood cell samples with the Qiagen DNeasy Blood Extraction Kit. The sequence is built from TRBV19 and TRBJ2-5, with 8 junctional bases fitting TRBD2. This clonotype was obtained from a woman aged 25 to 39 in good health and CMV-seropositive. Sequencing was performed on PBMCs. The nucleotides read TGTGCCAGTAGTATAGCGGGAGGGGGAGCAGAGACCCAGTACTTC. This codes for CASSIAGGGAETQYF.